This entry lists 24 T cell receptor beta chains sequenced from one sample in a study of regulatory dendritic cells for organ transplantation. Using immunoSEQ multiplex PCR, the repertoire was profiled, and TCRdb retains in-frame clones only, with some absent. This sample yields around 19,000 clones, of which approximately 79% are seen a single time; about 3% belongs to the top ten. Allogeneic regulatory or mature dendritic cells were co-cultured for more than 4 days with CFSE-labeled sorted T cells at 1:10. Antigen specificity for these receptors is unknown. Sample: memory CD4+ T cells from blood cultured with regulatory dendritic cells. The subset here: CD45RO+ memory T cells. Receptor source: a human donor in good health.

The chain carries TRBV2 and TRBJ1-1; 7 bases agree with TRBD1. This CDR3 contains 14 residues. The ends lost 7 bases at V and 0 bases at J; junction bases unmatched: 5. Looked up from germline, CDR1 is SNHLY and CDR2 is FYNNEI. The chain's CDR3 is CASTSTGVNTEAFF. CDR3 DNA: TGTGCCAGCACATCCACAGGGGTGAACACTGAAGCTTTCTTT.

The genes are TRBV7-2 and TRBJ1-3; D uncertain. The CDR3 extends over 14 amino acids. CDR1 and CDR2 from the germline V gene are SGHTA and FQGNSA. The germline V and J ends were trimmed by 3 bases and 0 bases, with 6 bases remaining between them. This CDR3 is CASSFEASGNTIYF. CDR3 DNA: TGTGCCAGCAGCTTTGAAGCCTCTGGAAACACCATATATTTT. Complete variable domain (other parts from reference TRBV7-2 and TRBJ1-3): GAGVSQSPSNKVTEKGKDVELRCDPISGHTALYWYRQSLGQGLEFLIYFQGNSAPDKSGLPSDRFSAERTGGSVSTLTIQRTQQEDSAVYLCASSFEASGNTIYFGEGSWLTVV.

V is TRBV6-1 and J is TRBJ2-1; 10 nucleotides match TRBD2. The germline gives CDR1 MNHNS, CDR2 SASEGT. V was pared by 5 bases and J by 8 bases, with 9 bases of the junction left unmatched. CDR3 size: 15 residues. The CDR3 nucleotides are TGTGCCAGCAGTACAACTAGCGGGACACCCCATGAGCAGTTCTTC. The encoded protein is CASSTTSGTPHEQFF.

The CDR3 region has the DNA TGTGCCAGCAGCTTATTAAACTTGGGGCCAGGCCTAGGAACCCAGTACTTC. This sequence encodes CASSLLNLGPGLGTQYF. The V call is TRBV7-9, the J call TRBJ2-5; tentative D call: TRBD1 (5 bases). Germline V gene lookup returns CDR1 SEHNR and CDR2 FQNEAQ (reference sequence). Trimming left V 2 bases short and J 8 bases short, with 24 bases between. The CDR3 sequence is 17 residues long. Complete variable domain (other parts from reference TRBV7-9 and TRBJ2-5): DTGVSQNPRHKITKRGQNVTFRCDPISEHNRLYWYRQTLGQGPEFLTYFQNEAQLEKSRLLSDRFSAERPKGSFSTLEIQRTEQGDSAMYLCASSLLNLGPGLGTQYFGPGTRLLVL.

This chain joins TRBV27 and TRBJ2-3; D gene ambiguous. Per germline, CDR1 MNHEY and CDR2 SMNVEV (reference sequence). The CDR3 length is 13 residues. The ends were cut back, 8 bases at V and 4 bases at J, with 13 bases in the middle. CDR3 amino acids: CASWKSYADTQYF. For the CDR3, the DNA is TGTGCCAGCTGGAAATCTTACGCAGATACGCAGTATTTT.

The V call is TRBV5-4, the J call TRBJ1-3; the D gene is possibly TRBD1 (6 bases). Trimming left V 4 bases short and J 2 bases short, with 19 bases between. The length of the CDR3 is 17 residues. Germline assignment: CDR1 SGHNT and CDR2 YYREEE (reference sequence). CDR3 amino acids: CASSGRPTGFAGNTIYF. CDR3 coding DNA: TGTGCCAGCAGCGGCCGGCCCACAGGGTTTGCTGGAAACACCATATATTTT.

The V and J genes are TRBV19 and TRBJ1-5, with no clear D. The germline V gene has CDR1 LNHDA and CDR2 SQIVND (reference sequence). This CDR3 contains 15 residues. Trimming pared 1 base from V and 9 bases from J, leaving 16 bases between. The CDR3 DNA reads TGTGCCAGTAGTATAGCTCGGGCACCCGAGCGGCCCCAGCATTTT. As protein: CASSIARAPERPQHF.

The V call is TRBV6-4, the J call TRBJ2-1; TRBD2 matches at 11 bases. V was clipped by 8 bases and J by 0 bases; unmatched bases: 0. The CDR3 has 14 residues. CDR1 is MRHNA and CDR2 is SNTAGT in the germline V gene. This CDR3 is CASGTSGSYNEQFF. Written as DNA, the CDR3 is TGTGCCAGCGGGACTAGCGGCTCCTACAATGAGCAGTTCTTC.

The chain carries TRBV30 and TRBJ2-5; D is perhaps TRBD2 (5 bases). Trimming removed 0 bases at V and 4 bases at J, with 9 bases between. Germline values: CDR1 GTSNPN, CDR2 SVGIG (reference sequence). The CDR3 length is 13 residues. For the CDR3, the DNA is TGTGCCTGGAGTGTTCGGACTCGAGAGACCCAGTACTTC. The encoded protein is CAWSVRTRETQYF.

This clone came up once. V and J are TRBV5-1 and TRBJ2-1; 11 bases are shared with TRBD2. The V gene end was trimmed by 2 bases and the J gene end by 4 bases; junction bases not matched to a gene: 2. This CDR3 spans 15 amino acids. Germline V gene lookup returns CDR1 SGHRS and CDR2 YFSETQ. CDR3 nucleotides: TGCGCCAGCAGCTTACTAGCGGGAGATTACAATGAGCAGTTCTTC. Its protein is CASSLLAGDYNEQFF.

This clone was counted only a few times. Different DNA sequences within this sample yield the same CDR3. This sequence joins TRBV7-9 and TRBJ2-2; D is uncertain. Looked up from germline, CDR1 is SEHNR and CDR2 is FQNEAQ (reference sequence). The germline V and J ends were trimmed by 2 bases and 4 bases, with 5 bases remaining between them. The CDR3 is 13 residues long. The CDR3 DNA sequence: TGTGCCAGCAGCTTATTCTCCACCGGGGAGCTGTTTTTT. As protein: CASSLFSTGELFF.

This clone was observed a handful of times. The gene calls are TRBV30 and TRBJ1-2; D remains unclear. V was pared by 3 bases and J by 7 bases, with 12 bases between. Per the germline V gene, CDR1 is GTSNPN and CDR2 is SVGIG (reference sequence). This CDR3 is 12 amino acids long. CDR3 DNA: TGTGCCTGGAGCTTTACAGAGGGTGGCTACACCTTC. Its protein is CAWSFTEGGYTF.

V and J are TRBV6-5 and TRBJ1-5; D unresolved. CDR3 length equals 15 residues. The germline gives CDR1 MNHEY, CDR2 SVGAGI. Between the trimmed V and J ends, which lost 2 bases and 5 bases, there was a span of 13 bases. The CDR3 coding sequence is TGTGCCAGCAGTTACACCGGGCATTGGGATCAGCCCCAGCATTTT. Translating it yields CASSYTGHWDQPQHF.

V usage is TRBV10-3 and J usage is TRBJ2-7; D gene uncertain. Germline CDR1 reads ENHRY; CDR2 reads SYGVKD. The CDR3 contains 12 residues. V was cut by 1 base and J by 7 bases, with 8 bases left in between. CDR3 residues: CAISEWVGEQYF. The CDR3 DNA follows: TGTGCCATCAGTGAGTGGGTGGGGGAGCAGTACTTC.

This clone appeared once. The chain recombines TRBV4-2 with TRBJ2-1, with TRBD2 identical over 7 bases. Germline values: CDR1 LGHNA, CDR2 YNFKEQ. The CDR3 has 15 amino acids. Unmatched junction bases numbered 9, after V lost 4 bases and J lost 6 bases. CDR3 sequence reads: CASSRKRETRNEQFF. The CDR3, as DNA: TGTGCCAGCAGCCGAAAGCGGGAAACTCGCAATGAGCAGTTCTTC.

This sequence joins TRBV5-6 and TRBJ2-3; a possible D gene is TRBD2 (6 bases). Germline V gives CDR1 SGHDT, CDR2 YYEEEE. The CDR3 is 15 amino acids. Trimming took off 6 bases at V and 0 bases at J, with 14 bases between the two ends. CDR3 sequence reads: CASNGGTYSTDTQYF. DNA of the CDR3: TGTGCCAGCAATGGGGGGACTTATAGCACAGATACGCAGTATTTT.

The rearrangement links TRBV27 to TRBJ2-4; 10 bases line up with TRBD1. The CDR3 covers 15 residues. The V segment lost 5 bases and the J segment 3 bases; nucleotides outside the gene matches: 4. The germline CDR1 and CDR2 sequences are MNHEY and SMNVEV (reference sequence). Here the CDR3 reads CASSPWTGGKNIQYF. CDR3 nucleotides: TGTGCCAGCAGTCCATGGACAGGGGGCAAAAACATTCAGTACTTC.

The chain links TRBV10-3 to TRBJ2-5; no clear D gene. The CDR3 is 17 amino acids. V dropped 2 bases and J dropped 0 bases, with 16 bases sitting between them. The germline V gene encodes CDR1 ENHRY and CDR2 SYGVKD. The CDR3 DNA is TGTGCCATCAGTGAGAGAATTGGGGAAGTTGACCAAGAGACCCAGTACTTC. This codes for CAISERIGEVDQETQYF.

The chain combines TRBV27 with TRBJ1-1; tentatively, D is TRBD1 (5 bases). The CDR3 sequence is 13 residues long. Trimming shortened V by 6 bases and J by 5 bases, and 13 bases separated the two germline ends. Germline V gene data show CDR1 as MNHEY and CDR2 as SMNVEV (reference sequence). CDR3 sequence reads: CASSQLPGTEAFF. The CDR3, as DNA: TGTGCCAGCAGCCAACTTCCAGGGACTGAAGCTTTCTTT.

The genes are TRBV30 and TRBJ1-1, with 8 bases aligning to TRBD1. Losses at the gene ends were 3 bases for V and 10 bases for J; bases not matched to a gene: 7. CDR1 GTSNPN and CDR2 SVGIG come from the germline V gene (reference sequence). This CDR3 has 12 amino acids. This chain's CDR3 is CAWSQTGVGAFF. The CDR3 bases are TGTGCCTGGAGCCAGACAGGGGTCGGAGCTTTCTTT.

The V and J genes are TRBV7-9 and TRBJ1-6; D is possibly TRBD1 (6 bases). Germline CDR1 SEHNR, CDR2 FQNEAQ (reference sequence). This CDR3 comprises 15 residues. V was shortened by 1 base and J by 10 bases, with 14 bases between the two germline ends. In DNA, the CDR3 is TGTGCCAGCAGCTTAGGTTCTCAGGGGCGCTCACCCCTCCACTTT. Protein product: CASSLGSQGRSPLHF.

The CDR3 sequence: CASSFQGTAEQYF. CDR3 bases: TGTGCCAGCAGTTTTCAAGGGACAGCCGAGCAGTACTTC. The chain links TRBV6-4 to TRBJ2-7, with 7 bases that match TRBD1. After removal of 5 bases from V and 6 bases from J, the junction contained 7 bases not matched to a gene. This CDR3 has 13 residues. The germline CDR1 and CDR2 sequences are MRHNA and SNTAGT.

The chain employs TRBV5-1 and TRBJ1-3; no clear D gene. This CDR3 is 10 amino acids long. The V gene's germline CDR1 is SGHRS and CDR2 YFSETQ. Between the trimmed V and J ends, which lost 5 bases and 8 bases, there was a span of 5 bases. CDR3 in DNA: TGCGCCAGCAGTATTTACACCATATATTTT. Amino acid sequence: CASSIYTIYF.

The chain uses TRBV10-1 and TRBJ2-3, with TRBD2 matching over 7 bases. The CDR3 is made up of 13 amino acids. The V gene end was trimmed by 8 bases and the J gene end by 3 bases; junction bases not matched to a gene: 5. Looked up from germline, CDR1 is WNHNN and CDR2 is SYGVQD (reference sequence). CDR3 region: CASPSGGTDTQYF. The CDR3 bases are TGCGCCAGCCCTAGCGGCGGGACAGATACGCAGTATTTT.